The clone carrying this TCR beta chain has just a few counts. The antigen remains unidentified. The data were obtained in a study of cytomegalovirus exposure and HLA in healthy donors. Study-wide findings and caveats: Later genetic work tied a missense DCLRE1C variant to beta-chain V and J trimming.

The PCR was carried out with 60 Vbeta primers and 13 Jbeta primers. Clones were sequenced by immunoSEQ multiplex PCR, and TCRdb holds only the in-frame ones, with some missing. The sample lists more than 110,000 clones, roughly 79% seen once, with more than 0.75% in the top ten. The CDR3 consists of 13 residues. Germline V gene lookup returns CDR1 LGHNA and CDR2 YSLEER. The V gene lost 5 bases and the J gene lost 8 bases, with 10 bases spanning the gap. Sequencing was done on a sample of PBMCs. The TCR sequence derives from a young man in good health and CMV-seronegative. The chain combines TRBV4-3 with TRBJ1-6; no reliable D call. CDR3 sequence: CASSTQVDSPLHF. CDR3 bases: TGCGCCAGCAGCACTCAGGTGGATTCACCCCTCCACTTT.